These T cell receptor beta chains were read from a single sample in a study of blood T cell repertoires in COVID-19. Using immunoSEQ multiplex PCR, the repertoire was profiled, and TCRdb retains in-frame clones only, with some absent. The sample has over 200,000 clones, 86% seen once. Sequencing was done on a sample of PBMCs or T cells enriched from blood (not recorded which). The receptors shown here come from a man younger than 35 who had recovered from COVID-19. The CDR3 runs from the conserved cysteine through the conserved F or W.

v_call,j_call,cdr3_aa
TRBV14,TRBJ2-5,CASSQESDQETQYF
TRBV9,TRBJ2-3,CASSVSSGRITDTQYF
TRBV5-1,TRBJ1-1,CASAIGSNTEAFF
TRBV7-8,TRBJ1-4,CASSLRGAASEKLFF
TRBV6-5,TRBJ2-1,CASSSGLAGVDEQFF
TRBV27,TRBJ2-5,CASSPLAGGPRETQYF
TRBV6-5,TRBJ1-1,CASEDRPNTEAFF
TRBV3-1/TRBV3-2,TRBJ2-1,CASSQIAGPYNEQFF
TRBV7-9,TRBJ1-1,CASSGRSGFEAFF
TRBV2,TRBJ2-7,CASSSRDTSYEQYF
TRBV27,TRBJ2-5,CASSRDQGETQYF
TRBV6-5,TRBJ2-1,CASSDRVAVNEQFF
TRBV5-5,TRBJ2-2,CASSLQGIVHANTGELFF
TRBV18,TRBJ1-1,CASSPETEAFF
TRBV3-1/TRBV3-2,TRBJ2-3,CASSPWGGADTQYF
TRBV18,TRBJ1-1,CASSPWNTEAFF
TRBV2,TRBJ2-3,CAGVTGRRAIDTQYF
TRBV6-5,TRBJ2-1,CASRSLGLEQFF
TRBV18,TRBJ2-3,CASSPPGQGGSDTQYF
TRBV7-9,TRBJ2-1,CASRTQEGPIYNEQFF
TRBV5-4,TRBJ1-6,CASGRAYNSPLHF
TRBV5-1,TRBJ2-5,CASSDPGAVETQYF
TRBV18,TRBJ2-7,CASSPRTSGPREQYF
TRBV3-1/TRBV3-2,TRBJ1-1,CASSHSTEAFF
TRBV6-5,TRBJ2-6,CAIKEGSGANVLTF
TRBV2,TRBJ1-1,CASRAGTEPRNTEAFF
TRBV3-1/TRBV3-2,TRBJ2-3,CASSQPSGTDTQYF
TRBV28,TRBJ1-2,CASDFQRDRGSSGYTF
TRBV5-1,TRBJ2-7,CASSFEWGRGAYEQYF
TRBV2,TRBJ2-3,CASSTQGITDTQYF
TRBV27,TRBJ2-7,CASSLSPGLASYEQYF
TRBV5-6,TRBJ2-7,CASSSLAGVDEQYF
TRBV3-1/TRBV3-2,TRBJ2-3,CASSYLGGRTDTQYF
TRBV18,TRBJ1-5,CASSPEADFNQPQHF
TRBV15,TRBJ2-3,CATRDRQHTDTQYF
TRBV7-9,TRBJ1-4,CASSFIQGAGEKLFF
TRBV10-3,TRBJ2-1,CAISDTSGGYNEQFF
TRBV27,TRBJ1-3,CASSLPPRRVAGNTIYF
TRBV5-1,TRBJ1-2,CASSIDRDPQGYTF
TRBV27,TRBJ2-3,CASSWNRVPDTQYF
TRBV10-3,TRBJ1-2,CAGQGSNYGYTF
TRBV10-1,TRBJ1-4,CASSERGAGGPENEKLFF
TRBV5-1,TRBJ2-1,CASSLEGLALNNEQFF
TRBV27,TRBJ1-1,CASSWGSGNTEAFF
TRBV15,TRBJ2-6,CATSSSGLGANVLTF
TRBV5-4,TRBJ2-7,CASSFGQGQEQYF
TRBV6-2/TRBV6-3,TRBJ2-2,CASSTSAPAGELFF
TRBV30,TRBJ2-7,CAWRQGGTGRLGQYF
TRBV5-1,TRBJ1-5,CASSQGQDGQPQHF
TRBV6-5,TRBJ1-5,CASTIGVGQPQHF
TRBV19,TRBJ2-3,CASSTLTGTGGTDTQYF
TRBV2,TRBJ1-2,CAMTSLRDGYTF
TRBV27,TRBJ2-4,CASIMTGAKNIQYF
TRBV28,TRBJ2-1,CASSPPIFSYNEQFF